The 18 T cell receptor beta chains given below trace back to one sample, sequenced in a study of blood T cells in healthy people across ages. Together with a sample-barcoded 5' primer, a J-beta primer mix was included in a second PCR lasting roughly 6 to 12 cycles. TCRdb reanalysed the 5' RACE reads using MiXCR and keeps one entry per CDR3 protein. The top ten clones hold approximately 11% of a sample with under 2 million distinct CDR3 sequences, approximately 32% of them seen once. Specimen: blood. All receptors come from a woman in her 30s in good health.

V gene TRBV18 combines with J gene TRBJ2-5; D gene unclear. V lost 6 bases, J lost 0 bases, and 8 bases lay in between. There are 13 residues in the CDR3. The germline V gene has CDR1 KGHSH and CDR2 LQKENI. The CDR3 coding sequence is TGTGCCAGCTCCTCGGCCCACCAAGAGACCCAGTACTTC. It translates to CASSSAHQETQYF.

J is TRBJ1-5 and V is TRBV25-1, with D possibly TRBD1 on 6 matching bases. This CDR3 comprises 16 residues. Germline lookup yields CDR1 MGHDK and CDR2 SYGVNS. V was shortened by 1 base and J by 2 bases, with 12 bases between the two germline ends. The CDR3 sequence: CASSESGVGGNQPQHF. The DNA of the CDR3 is TGTGCCAGCAGTGAATCAGGGGTCGGTGGCAATCAGCCCCAGCATTTT.

This clonotype was seen a single time. A read error may account for a junction end that differs from germline. The chain is built from TRBV3-1 and TRBJ1-3; D gene unclear. This CDR3 is built from 15 residues. Germline-derived CDR1 and CDR2 are LGHDT and YNNKEL (reference sequence). CDR3 protein: CASSQRRSSGSTIYF. CDR3 in DNA: TGTGCCAGCAGCCAACGGAGGTCCTCTGGAAGCACCATATATTTT.

In its sample, this clonotype was seen many times. V is TRBV4-1 and J is TRBJ2-3; D ambiguous. CDR3 size: 17 residues. Germline V gene data show CDR1 as MGHRA and CDR2 as YSYEKL. Trimming stripped 2 bases from V and 0 bases from J, with 15 bases between. CDR3 sequence (DNA): TGCGCCAGCAGCCAAACCCAAGCGTACGGCAGCACAGATACGCAGTATTTT. Its protein is CASSQTQAYGSTDTQYF.

The rearrangement uses TRBV11-1 and TRBJ2-5, with unresolved D. CDR3 length: 14 residues. Germline lookup yields CDR1 SGHAT and CDR2 FQDESV (reference sequence). V lost 5 bases, J lost 2 bases, and 12 bases lay in between. The CDR3 DNA reads as TGTGCCAGCAGCGCCGGTTCTAGGCAAGAGACCCAGTACTTC. It encodes CASSAGSRQETQYF.

As for this clonotype: Compared with germline, one end of the junction differs, possibly owing to a read error. V usage is TRBV7-9 and J usage is TRBJ2-1; TRBD2 agrees at 9 bases. CDR1 is SEHNR, CDR2 FQNEAQ, per germline (reference sequence). The CDR3 loop spans 17 amino acids. CDR3 in amino acids: CASSLRLAGESYNERFF. CDR3 DNA sequence: TGTGCCAGCAGCTTAAGGTTAGCGGGAGAATCCTACAATGAGCGGTTCTTC.

This clonotype has only a few counts. The V gene is TRBV6-1, the J gene TRBJ1-1, with D hard to call. Deletions cut 3 bases from V and 10 bases from J, with 15 bases between. The CDR3 covers 13 residues. Germline V gene sequence: CDR1 MNHNS, CDR2 SASEGT. CDR3 protein: CASSDYRPAVAFF. The CDR3 nucleotides read TGTGCCAGCAGTGATTATCGGCCAGCCGTAGCTTTCTTT.

The chain recombines TRBV20-1 with TRBJ2-1, with 12 bases lining up with TRBD2. Germline CDR1 is DFQATT and CDR2 is SNEGSKA (reference sequence). This CDR3 is 17 amino acids long. V shed 0 bases, J shed 7 bases, and the junction held 10 bases outside the gene matches. The CDR3 DNA reads as TGCAGTGCTAGAGATCTCCGGCTAGCGGGGGGGAGGAATGAGCAGTTCTTC. Protein sequence: CSARDLRLAGGRNEQFF.

The V gene is TRBV7-9, the J gene TRBJ1-2; no definite D call. CDR3 length equals 12 residues. Germline values: CDR1 SEHNR, CDR2 FQNEAQ (reference sequence). V was shortened by 5 bases and J by 0 bases, with 4 bases between the two germline ends. The CDR3 is CASSNPNYGYTF. CDR3 DNA sequence: TGTGCCAGCAGCAACCCTAACTATGGCTACACCTTC.

This clonotype was counted many times. The V and J genes are TRBV10-3 and TRBJ2-7; D might be TRBD1 or TRBD2, each matching 5 bases. This CDR3 comprises 16 residues. Trimming cost V 9 bases and J 1 base, with 22 bases left between them. The germline CDR1 and CDR2 sequences are ENHRY and SYGVKD. CDR3 loop: CAILMGPDPGSYEQYF. The CDR3 DNA reads TGTGCCATATTAATGGGACCGGACCCGGGATCCTACGAGCAGTACTTC.

This clonotype was counted a few times. The genes are TRBV5-1 and TRBJ2-1, with 15 bases aligning to TRBD2. The germline V gene encodes CDR1 SGHRS and CDR2 YFSETQ. The junction had 7 bases not matched to a gene; V was cut back by 10 bases and J by 8 bases. This CDR3 is 14 amino acids long. CDR3 region: CAPGLAGGRDEQFF. The CDR3 coding sequence is TGCGCCCCGGGACTAGCGGGGGGAAGGGATGAGCAGTTCTTC.

This chain uses TRBV6-5 with TRBJ1-5; maybe TRBD1 (5 bases). The CDR3 covers 14 residues. The V end lost 0 bases, the J end lost 11 bases, and 14 bases lay between the germline ends. Germline V gene data show CDR1 as MNHEY and CDR2 as SVGAGI. The CDR3 loop reads CASSYSPQGGTQHF. CDR3 coding DNA: TGTGCCAGCAGTTACTCACCGCAGGGAGGTACCCAGCATTTT.

This clonotype was seen more than once but under ten times. CDR3: CAWGTDYEQYF. CDR3 in DNA: TGTGCCTGGGGGACAGATTACGAGCAGTACTTC. The chain employs TRBV30 and TRBJ2-5, with 7 bases lining up with TRBD1. The assigned J gene may be wrong: the sequence end matches TRBJ2-7 better. Germline CDR1 reads GTSNPN; CDR2 reads SVGIG (reference sequence). This CDR3 contains 11 residues.

On this clonotype: A much larger clone is a single base away; this may be a read error. V usage is TRBV20-1 and J usage is TRBJ2-3, with 10 bases matching TRBD2. This CDR3 is 17 amino acids long. Trimming took 5 bases from V and 1 from J; bases not matched to a gene: 12. Germline assignment: CDR1 DFQATT and CDR2 SNEGSKA (reference sequence). The CDR3 region is CSAGPLAGVVGTDTQYF. The DNA of the CDR3 is TGCAGTGCTGGTCCGCTAGCGGGAGTTGTAGGCACAGATACGCAGTATTTT.

The table lists this clonotype with a count of one. This chain uses TRBV5-1 with TRBJ2-3; weak D call: TRBD2 (6 bases). The CDR3 contains 15 residues. Deletions cut 4 bases from V and 6 bases from J, with 18 bases between. Germline V lookup: CDR1 SGHRS, CDR2 YFSETQ. CDR3 bases: TGCGCCAGCAGCCACGGGACTTCTAGGATGGATACGCAGTATTTT. Translated, it gives CASSHGTSRMDTQYF. Supplemented by reference TRBV5-1 and TRBJ2-3, the full variable domain reads KAGVTQTPRYLIKTRGQQVTLSCSPISGHRSVSWYQQTPGQGLQFLFEYFSETQRNKGNFPGRFSGRQFSNSRSEMNVSTLELGDSALYLCASSHGTSRMDTQYFGPGTRLTVL.

About this clonotype: One junction end disagrees with the germline gene, perhaps due to a read error. The chain carries TRBV29-1 and TRBJ1-4; D remains ambiguous. Germline assignment: CDR1 SQVTM and CDR2 ANQGSEA. This CDR3 has 13 amino acids. The chain's CDR3 is CSVERLMGEELFF. The CDR3 region has the DNA TGCAGCGTTGAAAGGCTCATGGGTGAAGAACTGTTTTTT.

There are a few counts of this clonotype. The CDR3 loop reads CSAPREPRGQGYEQYF. CDR3 sequence (DNA): TGCAGTGCTCCAAGAGAGCCCAGGGGGCAGGGGTACGAGCAGTACTTC. The genes are TRBV20-1 and TRBJ2-7; 8 bases line up with TRBD1. The CDR3 extends over 16 amino acids. Germline V gene data show CDR1 as DFQATT and CDR2 as SNEGSKA (reference sequence). With 5 bases clipped from V and 4 bases from J, the junction kept 16 bases outside the gene matches.

CDR3 in amino acids: CATSREWDTLGEQYF. CDR3 coding DNA: TGTGCCACCAGCAGAGAATGGGACACCTTAGGGGAGCAGTACTTC. The chain links TRBV15 to TRBJ2-7; a weak D match, TRBD1 (6 bases). V lost 0 bases and J lost 7, with 16 bases in between. The CDR3 contains 15 residues. CDR1 and CDR2 from the germline V gene are LNHNV and YYDKDF (reference sequence).